The rows below give T cell receptor beta chains drawn from one sample of a study of CD8 T cells in Susac syndrome. TCRdb redid the calling of the immunoSEQ multiplex PCR reads with MiXCR, one entry per CDR3 protein. This sample has about 120,000 distinct CDR3 sequences, with 80% to 95% found just once. Specimen: CD4+ T cells from PBMCs. All receptors derive from a human donor in good health. The CDR3 runs from the conserved cysteine through the conserved F or W. A D gene is named only where the DNA matches it firmly.

TRBV2	TRBJ2-1	NA	TGTGCCAGCCCACGGCGGGCCAATCTCAATGAGCAGTTCTTC	CASPRRANLNEQFF
TRBV19	TRBJ1-1	TRBD1	TGTGCCAGTAGTATTTGGCAGGGGGTGCTGGACACTGAAGCTTTCTTT	CASSIWQGVLDTEAFF
TRBV25-1	TRBJ1-6	NA	TGTGCCAGCAGTGAATCAGAGGCCTCAAATTCACCCCTCCACTTT	CASSESEASNSPLHF
TRBV29-1	TRBJ2-3	NA	TGCAGCGTTGACCTTACAGGGACGGGATTCACAGATACGCAGTATTTT	CSVDLTGTGFTDTQYF
TRBV7-2	TRBJ2-7	TRBD2	TGTGCCAGCAGCTTCGGACTAGCCTCCTACGAGCAGTACTTC	CASSFGLASYEQYF
TRBV16	TRBJ2-1	NA	TGTGCCAGCAGCCAATCTAACGTTGGTTCGCAGTTCTTC	CASSQSNVGSQFF
TRBV12-3/TRBV12-4	TRBJ2-1	TRBD1	TGTGCCACCAAAACCCCTGGGCAGGGGGCACCTGAGCAGTTCTTC	CATKTPGQGAPEQFF
TRBV29-1	TRBJ1-1	NA	TGCAGCGTTGGAGAGGGGTCGGGAGGCATTGTCCAAGCTTTCTTT	CSVGEGSGGIVQAFF
TRBV5-6	TRBJ2-7	TRBD1	TGTGCCAGCAGCTTGTCGGGACAGTCAATCTACGAGCAGTACTTC	CASSLSGQSIYEQYF
TRBV12-3/TRBV12-4	TRBJ1-4	NA	TGTGCCAGCAGACCAACAGAAGGGCGCGAAAAACTGTTTTTT	CASRPTEGREKLFF